What follows is one TCR beta chain and its context. Random hexamers were used to reverse transcribe the RNA input (about 0.5 to 1 ug). TCRdb passed the immunoSEQ multiplex PCR reads through MiXCR, listing each CDR3 protein once. Found here are 150,000 to 250,000 distinct CDR3 sequences, 90% to 95% of them singletons; the top ten hold 0.093%. This entry comes from a study of CD8 T cells in Susac syndrome. Peripheral blood CD8+ and CD4+ T cells were profiled by TCR beta sequencing. This clonotype was obtained from a human donor with multiple sclerosis. Sequenced: CD4+ T cells from PBMCs.

DNA for the CDR3: TGTGCCAGCAGTTACTTGCCGGGACAGGGAGATACGCAGTATTTT. Protein: CASSYLPGQGDTQYF. The chain combines TRBV6-5 with TRBJ2-3, with 9 bases matching TRBD1. The length of the CDR3 is 15 residues. V lost 1 base to trimming and J lost 5 bases; unmatched junction nucleotides: 4. CDR1 is MNHEY and CDR2 is SVGAGI in the germline V gene.